Shown below are 3 T cell receptor beta chains from a single sample sequenced in a study of blood T cell repertoires in COVID-19. The protocol was immunoSEQ multiplex PCR, while the TCRdb copy is restricted to in-frame clones and leaves out a portion. The sample holds fewer than 200,000 clones, approximately 84% seen once. The sample consisted of PBMCs or T cells enriched from blood (not recorded which). All receptors come from a woman aged 40-49 years with acute COVID-19.

The V gene is TRBV7-2, the J gene TRBJ2-1, with 7 positions matching TRBD2. The germline gives CDR1 SGHTA, CDR2 FQGNSA. This CDR3 spans 17 amino acids. With 1 base clipped from V and 5 bases from J, the junction kept 11 bases outside the gene matches. Here the CDR3 reads CASSLVGGTISHNEQFF. The CDR3 DNA is TGTGCCAGCAGCTTAGTAGGAGGGACTATCAGCCACAATGAGCAGTTCTTC.

The gene calls are TRBV5-1 and TRBJ2-3; D perhaps matches TRBD1 (6 bases). The CDR3 contains 13 residues. CDR1 SGHRS and CDR2 YFSETQ come from the germline V gene. V shed 2 bases and J shed 4 bases, with 8 bases lying between them. The CDR3 spells CASSLTGPDTQYF. The CDR3, as DNA: TGCGCCAGCAGCTTAACAGGGCCAGATACGCAGTATTTT.

The chain employs TRBV9 and TRBJ2-7; perhaps TRBD2 as D (5 bases). In germline, CDR1 is SGDLS, CDR2 YYNGEE. With 3 bases removed from V and 3 bases from J, the gap between germline ends came to 13 bases. The CDR3 sequence is 14 residues long. CDR3 loop: CASSGGSSFYEQYF. DNA of the CDR3: TGTGCCAGCAGCGGAGGGTCCTCTTTCTACGAGCAGTACTTC.